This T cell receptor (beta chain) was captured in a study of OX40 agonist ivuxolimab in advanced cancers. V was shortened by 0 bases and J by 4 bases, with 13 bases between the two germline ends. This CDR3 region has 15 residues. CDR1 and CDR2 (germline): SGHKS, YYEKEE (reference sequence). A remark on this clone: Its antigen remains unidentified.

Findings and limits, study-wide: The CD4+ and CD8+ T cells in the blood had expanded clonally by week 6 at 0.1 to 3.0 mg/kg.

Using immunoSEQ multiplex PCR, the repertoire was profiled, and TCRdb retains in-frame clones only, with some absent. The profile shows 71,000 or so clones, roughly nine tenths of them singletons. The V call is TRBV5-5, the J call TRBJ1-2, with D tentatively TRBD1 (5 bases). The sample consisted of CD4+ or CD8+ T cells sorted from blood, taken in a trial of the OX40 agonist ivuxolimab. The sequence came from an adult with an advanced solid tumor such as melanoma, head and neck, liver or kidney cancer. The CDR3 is CASSLVGQGLYGYTF. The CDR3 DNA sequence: TGTGCCAGCAGCTTGGTAGGTCAGGGACTCTATGGCTACACCTTC.